The rows below give T cell receptor beta chains drawn from one sample of a study of T-cell memory formation after mild COVID-19. TCRdb re-derived calls from the 5' RACE reads in MiXCR, one entry per CDR3 protein. The top ten clones hold roughly 21% of a sample with over 350,000 distinct CDR3 sequences, 15% to 20% of them seen once. Sequencing was performed on PBMCs or a T cell subset sorted from them (not recorded which). Receptors originate from a man between 18 and 35 years old who had mild COVID-19 (a few samples of this study predate the infection). Cell type and time point are not known. Both conserved end residues are part of each CDR3. D genes are given only for firm matches. Part of the rows lack a size; the others show once, few, many or a class for expanded clones.

>TRBD1|TRBV12-3/TRBV12-4|TRBJ1-2|few
TGTGCCAGCAGCCCCGACACGACAGGGTTAGGCTACACCTTC
CASSPDTTGLGYTF
>TRBD2|TRBV6-2/TRBV6-3|TRBJ2-2|many
TGTGCCAGCAGTTATCCGCGGGGGAGGGCCGGGGAGCTGTTTTTT
CASSYPRGRAGELFF
>NA|TRBV12-3/TRBV12-4|TRBJ1-1|NA
TGTGCCGCGGTGAGGGGGAACACTGAAGCTTTCTTT
CAAVRGNTEAFF
>NA|TRBV10-2|TRBJ2-7|few
TGCGCCAGCAGTGAATGGCAGGGCTACTCTAACGAGCAGTACTTC
CASSEWQGYSNEQYF
>NA|TRBV6-2/TRBV6-3|TRBJ1-5|NA
TGTGCCAGCAGTGCGGAGGGGGGAGGATATCAGCCCCAGCATTTT
CASSAEGGGYQPQHF
>NA|TRBV7-6|TRBJ2-3|many
TGTGCCAGCAGCTCACCGGGTACAGATACGCAGTATTTT
CASSSPGTDTQYF
>NA|TRBV27|TRBJ2-7|few
TGTGCCAGCAGTTTAGGGGACATGTACGAGCAGTACTTC
CASSLGDMYEQYF
>NA|TRBV7-6|TRBJ1-6|few
TGTGCCAGCAGCCCCCGACAGATTAATTCACCCCTCCACTTT
CASSPRQINSPLHF
>NA|TRBV20-1|TRBJ1-1|NA
TGCAGTGCTAGAGCGAGTGCCGGGGACGCTGGGACTGAAGCTTTCTTT
CSARASAGDAGTEAFF
>NA|TRBV2|TRBJ2-2|few
TGTGCCAGCCAGGGGTCCGTCGACACCGGGGAGCTGTTTTTT
CASQGSVDTGELFF
>TRBD2|TRBV4-2|TRBJ2-7|NA
TGTGCCAGCAGCCAAGTCCCTTGGACTAGCGGGGGTTCCGAGCAGTACTTC
CASSQVPWTSGGSEQYF
>NA|TRBV6-6|TRBJ1-1|NA
TGTGCCAGCACCGTTTCGTCGGGTACTGAAGCTTTCTTT
CASTVSSGTEAFF
>NA|TRBV7-8|TRBJ1-5|few
TGTGCCAGCAGCGCTAGGGAGGGCAATCAGCCCCAGCATTTT
CASSAREGNQPQHF
>TRBD2|TRBV23-1|TRBJ2-1|NA
TGCGCCAGCAGTCAAGAACTAGCGGGGGGGGTAAATGAGCAGTTCTTC
CASSQELAGGVNEQFF
>NA|TRBV20-1|TRBJ2-5|few
TGCAGTGCTAGACCCGGGGGAAGTTCGTCAGAGACCCAGTACTTC
CSARPGGSSSETQYF
>NA|TRBV7-2|TRBJ1-5|NA
TGTGCCAGCAGCTTTTTGGCCAATCAGCCCCAGCATTTT
CASSFLANQPQHF
>NA|TRBV29-1|TRBJ2-3|few
TGCAGCGTCCGGGGGCAGGGGAGTGATACGCAGTATTTT
CSVRGQGSDTQYF
>NA|TRBV5-1|TRBJ2-1|NA
TGCGCCAGCAGCGCCGGTGCCCTGGAGAATGAGCAGTTCTTC
CASSAGALENEQFF
>NA|TRBV30|TRBJ1-5|few
TGTGCCTGGAAACAGGGCGATCAGCCCCAGCATTTT
CAWKQGDQPQHF
>TRBD2|TRBV20-1|TRBJ2-1|many
TGCAGTGCTAGGCCCCTAGCGGTCTCCTACAATGAGCAGTTCTTC
CSARPLAVSYNEQFF
>NA|TRBV29-1|TRBJ2-1|few
TGCAGCGCCCGAGCAGGAGAGAATGAGCAGTTCTTC
CSARAGENEQFF
>TRBD1|TRBV5-6|TRBJ2-3|NA
TGTGCCAGCAGCTTCGGGACAGGGACCCAAACGCAGTATTTT
CASSFGTGTQTQYF
>TRBD2|TRBV4-1|TRBJ2-3|NA
TGCGCCAGCAGCCCCTTTTCTAGCGGGTCATTGGATACGCAGTATTTT
CASSPFSSGSLDTQYF
>NA|TRBV4-3|TRBJ1-1|few
TGCGCCAGCAGCCAAGAAATCCCCATGGGGACTGAAGCTTTCTTT
CASSQEIPMGTEAFF
>TRBD1|TRBV7-9|TRBJ2-7|many
TGTGCCAGCAGCAAGGGACAGGGGCTGATGTACGAGCAGTACTTC
CASSKGQGLMYEQYF
>NA|TRBV4-2|TRBJ2-3|NA
TGTGCCAGCAGCCAAGGGATTTCAGCGGTATTTACAGATACGCAGTATTTT
CASSQGISAVFTDTQYF
>NA|TRBV11-2|TRBJ1-1|few
TGTGCCAGCAGCTTGGGGCGGATCCTTGAAGCTTTCTTT
CASSLGRILEAFF
>TRBD1|TRBV5-5|TRBJ1-2|few
TGTGCCAGCAGCCTAGGACAGGAAAGCTATGGCTACACCTTC
CASSLGQESYGYTF
>NA|TRBV7-2|TRBJ2-2|many
TGTGCCAGCAGCTTACGGACAGAAAACACCGGGGAGCTGTTTTTT
CASSLRTENTGELFF
>NA|TRBV6-2/TRBV6-3|TRBJ1-5|few
TGTGCCAGCAGTCGTGCCGATGCGGCCAGCAATCAGCCCCAGCATTTT
CASSRADAASNQPQHF
>TRBD2|TRBV4-3|TRBJ2-3|few
TGCGCCAGCAGCCCCGGTAGCGGGGCGGGCCGCACAGATACGCAGTATTTT
CASSPGSGAGRTDTQYF
>NA|TRBV12-3/TRBV12-4|TRBJ2-2|NA
TGTGCCAGCAGTTTTATTCGTGTCAGGGAAGTCGGGGAGCTGTTTTTT
CASSFIRVREVGELFF